This TCR beta chain was identified during a study of T-cell reconstitution after alpha-beta-depleted transplantation in children. The V gene's germline CDR1 is DFQATT and CDR2 SNEGSKA (reference sequence). Trimming left V 1 base short and J 0 bases short, with 12 bases between. This CDR3 is built from 15 residues. Researchers prepared the TCRbeta library using unique molecular identifiers, the study reports. One entry per CDR3 protein results from TCRdb running MiXCR on the PCR reads. Of 95,000 to 150,000 distinct CDR3 sequences in the sample, 20% to 25% were seen once. Ten or more counts support this clonotype.

This receptor was identified in a male patient aged 2 to 10 who had a stem cell transplant for chronic granulomatous disease, so the T cells may come from the graft donor. The V call is TRBV20-1, the J call TRBJ1-2; D not resolved. The material sequenced was PBMCs, mostly from graft donor cells, taken 180 days after TCRalphabeta/CD19-depleted stem cell transplant. In DNA form, the CDR3 reads TGCAGTGCTAGAGTCCCGATAGAAGCTAACTATGGCTACACCTTC. The encoded protein is CSARVPIEANYGYTF.